This TCR beta chain was sequenced in a study of CD8+CD57+ T cells in acquired aplastic anemia. The study profiled TCR beta VDJ and CDR3 using genomic DNA as template. TCRdb reprocessed the reads with MiXCR, giving one entry per CDR3 protein. The sample includes approximately 81,000 distinct CDR3 sequences, around 44% seen only once; the top ten take roughly 70%. The CDR3 is 15 residues long. Losses at the gene ends were 6 bases for V and 6 bases for J; bases not matched to a gene: 12. Germline V gene lookup returns CDR1 SNHLY and CDR2 FYNNEI. V usage is TRBV2 and J usage is TRBJ2-3, with 7 bases matching TRBD2. The sequenced sample was sorted CD4+, CD8+, or CD8+CD57+ T cells (not recorded which) from PBMCs. The clonotype originates from a human donor in good health, serving as a control. This CDR3 is CASSRTSAGDDTQYF. The CDR3 coding sequence is TGTGCCAGCAGCCGAACTAGCGCGGGGGATGATACGCAGTATTTT.